This T cell receptor (beta chain) was identified in a study of identical twins (dated by TCRdb to 2015 to 2016). Describing the broader study: The study deep-sequenced TCR alpha and beta repertoires from monozygotic twins, unrelated adults of various ages and cord blood to test whether fetal clonotypes persist. To rule out contamination, the twin experiments were replicated at different times with different library preparation protocols. Overall results and qualifications from the work: Out-of-frame TCR alpha sequences shared between twins showed an excess of low generation-probability sequences compared with coincidental sharing between unrelated individuals. Conclusions relied on cross-sectional statistical analysis, since the same donors could not be followed over many years. In monozygotic twins, out-of-frame TCR alpha sharing was systematically underestimated by recombination models, although the models agreed with sharing between unrelated individuals. Abundant cord blood beta clonotypes carried fewer insertions; young adult naive repertoires showed a weaker similar trend, while memory repertoires showed none. Invariant T cells such as MAIT and iNKT could partly confound zero-insertion analyses, though diverse VJ usage argued against this for most clonotypes. In beta out-of-frame sequences, excess twin sharing was weaker, because having fewer shared sequences lowered the signal-to-noise ratio.

A remark on this clonotype: This receptor's antigen is unknown. No much larger clone exists at a distance of one base, and base qualities are not known.

Every donor in the study was a healthy Caucasian. The researchers also sequenced three unrelated adults who were not twins: a male aged 18 to 29, a male aged 50 to 59, and a female aged 50 to 59. Miltenyi CD45RO+ enrichment and human naive T-cell isolation kits were used to isolate memory (CD45RO+) and naive T cells from PBMC. Library method: 5' RACE. The instrument given in TCRdb is Illumina HiSeq 2000. Template switching added a universal primer binding site, and the final cDNA carried a unique molecular identifier that allowed TCR cDNA molecules to be counted accurately. First-strand cDNA for TCR alpha and beta chains was synthesized from specific primers in the conserved constant-segment region. Each cDNA library was double barcoded, with a SMART-Mk sample barcode plus Illumina barcodes, to control for contamination. TruSeq adapter sequences along with Illumina sample barcodes were introduced in two successive PCR steps. TCR alpha and beta cDNA libraries were sequenced on the Illumina HiSeq platform with custom primers. On the authors' methods: Raw reads were processed with MiGEC to extract unique molecular identifiers, and MiXCR was used to determine CDR3 positions. Recombination models were inferred per individual with the repgenHMM and IGoR tools using an EM algorithm. The analysis of shared clonotypes was done with the tcR package in R, with sharing normalized by the product of cloneset sizes. To study raw recombination without the effects of thymic and clonal selection, out-of-frame nonproductive sequences were analyzed. The raw public reads went through TCRdb reprocessing: fastp at Q25, MiXCR clone calling, in-frame beta chains kept. Every CDR3 protein is listed once, alongside the most common genes and DNA of its rows. Here the V and J calls rest on TCRdb's processing, not on the authors' analysis. The sample table records 640,000 or so distinct CDR3 sequences; around 6% of these occur just once. Of the sample, 1.5% to 2% is held by the ten largest clones.

The clonotype was recovered from a man between 18 and 29 years old in good health. The sequenced sample consisted of naive T cells sorted from blood. The meaning of the sample's cell subset or site label: cells isolated with a human naive T-cell isolation kit.

The CDR3 has the sequence CASRTTGTEETQYF. At the DNA level, the sequence is TGTGCCAGCAGAACGACAGGTACAGAAGAGACCCAGTACTTC. The chain couples TRBV5-5 to TRBJ2-5, with a weak D call of TRBD1 (6 bases match). V loses 5 bases of germline sequence and J loses 3 bases, and the interval between the two ends is 14 bases. The germline V gene (reference sequence) supplies CDR1 SGHKS and CDR2 YYEKEE. The CDR3 contains 14 residues, cysteine and phenylalanine counted. Only CDR3 DNA remains: 42 bases, in frame from the first base.